The next 5 T cell receptor beta chains were all read from a single sample in a study of metastatic and nonmetastatic thyroid tumors. MiXCR reprocessed the PCR reads for TCRdb. This table holds 84,000 or so clones, 7.5% to 9% found once. The entire patient cohort was treatment-naive prior to thyroid surgery. Sequencing input: blood. The receptors shown here come from a female donor with papillary thyroid cancer or a benign thyroid nodule (not recorded which). Some clones in this sample may be carry-over from other donors' samples.

This clone has ten or more counts. The genes are TRBV4-2 and TRBJ2-7, with a weak D call TRBD2 (5 bases). The CDR3 sequence is 16 residues long. The V end lost 0 bases, the J end lost 2 bases, and 14 bases lay between the germline ends. Germline assignment: CDR1 LGHNA and CDR2 YNFKEQ. The CDR3 sequence is CASSQDQLVATYEQYF. CDR3 coding DNA: TGTGCCAGCAGCCAAGATCAGTTGGTAGCGACCTACGAGCAGTACTTC.

The chain joins TRBV20-1 to TRBJ2-3, with 7 nucleotides matching TRBD1. CDR1 is DFQATT, CDR2 SNEGSKA, per germline (reference sequence). The length of the CDR3 is 16 residues. Trimming at V came to 5 bases and at J to 2 bases, leaving 13 bases not matched to a gene. The CDR3 reads CSAPGGVGAHTDTQYF. The CDR3 DNA follows: TGCAGTGCTCCAGGGGGAGTGGGAGCACACACAGATACGCAGTATTTT.

This clone was seen ten or more times. CDR3 DNA sequence: TGCAGTGCTAGAAGGGACACCGGGGAGCTGTTTTTT. Translation: CSARRDTGELFF. The rearrangement joins TRBV20-1 to TRBJ2-2, with unresolved D. This CDR3 spans 12 amino acids. Germline V gene sequence: CDR1 DFQATT, CDR2 SNEGSKA (reference sequence). Between the trimmed V and J ends, which lost 2 bases and 3 bases, there was a span of 4 bases.

CDR3 DNA: TGTGCCTGGAGTGTACTAGGGGACCTGAAGTCCAACGAGCAGTACTTC. Residues: CAWSVLGDLKSNEQYF. V gene TRBV30 combines with J gene TRBJ2-7; D could derive from TRBD1 or TRBD2 (5 bases each). Trimming pared 0 bases from V and 5 bases from J, leaving 20 bases between. The CDR3 is 16 amino acids. The germline CDR1 and CDR2 sequences are GTSNPN and SVGIG (reference sequence).

Judged by abundance, this clone is medium-sized. This sequence joins TRBV4-1 and TRBJ1-3, with TRBD1 identical over 9 bases. The CDR3 contains 15 residues. V shed 4 bases, J shed 2 bases, and the junction held 3 bases outside the gene matches. From germline, CDR1 is MGHRA and CDR2 YSYEKL. The CDR3 nucleotides read TGCGCCAGCAGCCCTCGACAGGGGGCTGGAAACACCATATATTTT. Amino acid sequence: CASSPRQGAGNTIYF.